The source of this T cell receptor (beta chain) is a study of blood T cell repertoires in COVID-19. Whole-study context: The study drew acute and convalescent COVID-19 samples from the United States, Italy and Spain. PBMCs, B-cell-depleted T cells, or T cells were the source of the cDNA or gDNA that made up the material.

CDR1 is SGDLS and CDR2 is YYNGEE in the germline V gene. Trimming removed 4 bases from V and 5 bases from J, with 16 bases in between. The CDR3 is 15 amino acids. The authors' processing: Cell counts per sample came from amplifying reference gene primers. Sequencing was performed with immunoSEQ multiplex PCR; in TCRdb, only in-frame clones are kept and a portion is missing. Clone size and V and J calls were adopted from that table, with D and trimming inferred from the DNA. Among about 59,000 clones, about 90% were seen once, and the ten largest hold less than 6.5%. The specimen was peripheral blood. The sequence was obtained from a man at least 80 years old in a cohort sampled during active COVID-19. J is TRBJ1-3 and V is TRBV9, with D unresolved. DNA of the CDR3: TGTGCCAGCAGCTCGCGTCCCTATGACAGAAACACCATATATTTT. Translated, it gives CASSSRPYDRNTIYF.